One sample yielded the 19 T cell receptor beta chains listed below, sequenced in a study of shared clonotypes between healthy human individuals. The repertoire was sequenced with immunoSEQ multiplex PCR; TCRdb's copy has only in-frame clones and lacks some. The repertoire includes about 1.5 million clones, 96% of them detected once, and 1.2% sits in the top ten. The sequencing input was naive CD4+ T cells sorted from blood. The subset was: CD45RA+ positively selected. The origin of the receptors is a man aged 25-45 years in good health.

The V call is TRBV7-3, the J call TRBJ2-1, with D tentatively TRBD1 (5 bases). Trimming stripped 5 bases from V and 10 bases from J, with 15 bases between. CDR1 is SGHTA and CDR2 is FQGTGA in the germline V gene. The CDR3 consists of 13 residues. CDR3 amino acids: CASSPRWGYEQFF. Written as DNA, the CDR3 is TGTGCCAGCAGCCCTCGGTGGGGCTACGAGCAGTTCTTC.

The V call is TRBV7-6, the J call TRBJ2-3; 13 positions agree with TRBD2. Trimming at V came to 5 bases and at J to 2 bases, leaving 7 bases not matched to a gene. Germline CDR1 reads SGHVS; CDR2 reads FNYEAQ. This CDR3 region has 17 residues. The CDR3 DNA reads TGTGCCAGCAGCCCACTAGCGGGAGGGCCGGACACAGATACGCAGTATTTT. This codes for CASSPLAGGPDTDTQYF.

This sequence joins TRBV28 and TRBJ2-7, with 15 bases fitting TRBD2. Trimming cost V 8 bases and J 7 bases; bases outside gene matches: 9. The CDR3 contains 15 residues. Germline CDR1 and CDR2: MDHEN and SYDVKM. This CDR3 is CASQPGLAGGGEQYF. CDR3 sequence (DNA): TGTGCCAGCCAGCCGGGACTAGCGGGAGGAGGGGAGCAGTACTTC.

V usage is TRBV11-2 and J usage is TRBJ2-7; 8 bases align to TRBD1. CDR3 size: 15 residues. The V segment lost 4 bases and the J segment 3 bases; nucleotides outside the gene matches: 8. Germline CDR1 and CDR2: SGHAT and FQNNGV. In DNA form, the CDR3 reads TGTGCCAGCAGCTCCCGGACAGGGTTGGGCTACGAGCAGTACTTC. Translated, it gives CASSSRTGLGYEQYF.

The chain joins TRBV28 to TRBJ2-1; D is possibly TRBD2 (6 bases). Trimming stripped 5 bases from V and 7 bases from J, with 18 bases between. From germline, CDR1 is MDHEN and CDR2 SYDVKM. This CDR3 has 15 amino acids. The chain's CDR3 is CASSKSSGRGNEQFF. The CDR3 DNA is TGTGCCAGCAGTAAGTCGAGCGGGCGAGGGAATGAGCAGTTCTTC.

The CDR3 loop reads CASSDRDAGNQPQHF. The CDR3 bases are TGTGCCAGCAGCGACAGGGACGCAGGTAATCAGCCCCAGCATTTT. The chain links TRBV2 to TRBJ1-5; 7 nucleotides align to TRBD1. Germline-derived CDR1 and CDR2 are SNHLY and FYNNEI. The V gene end was trimmed by 6 bases and the J gene end by 4 bases; junction bases not matched to a gene: 9. The CDR3 length is 15 residues.

This clone was recorded once. This rearrangement joins TRBV29-1 to TRBJ2-1; D uncertain. The CDR3 has 16 residues. Germline V gene data show CDR1 as SQVTM and CDR2 as ANQGSEA. V gave up 1 base and J gave up 2 bases, with 15 bases separating them. The CDR3: CSVEGIVGRAYNEQFF. DNA of the CDR3: TGCAGCGTTGAAGGGATAGTAGGTCGAGCCTACAATGAGCAGTTCTTC.

On this clone: Other DNA sequences in this sample translate to the same CDR3. This rearrangement joins TRBV5-1 to TRBJ2-2; maybe TRBD2 (6 bases). Germline V lookup: CDR1 SGHRS, CDR2 YFSETQ. The length of the CDR3 is 15 residues. V lost 2 bases and J 0 bases, leaving 8 bases between the germline ends. CDR3 amino acids: CASSLGGTNTGELFF. Here the CDR3 DNA reads TGCGCCAGCAGCTTAGGCGGGACGAACACCGGGGAGCTGTTTTTT. Full variable domain (remainder filled in from reference TRBV5-1 and TRBJ2-2): KAGVTQTPRYLIKTRGQQVTLSCSPISGHRSVSWYQQTPGQGLQFLFEYFSETQRNKGNFPGRFSGRQFSNSRSEMNVSTLELGDSALYLCASSLGGTNTGELFFGEGSRLTVL.

The chain is built from TRBV28 and TRBJ2-7; weak D call: TRBD2 (7 bases). Germline V gene data show CDR1 as MDHEN and CDR2 as SYDVKM. Trimming left V 5 bases short and J 0 bases short, with 14 bases between. CDR3 size: 15 residues. DNA for the CDR3: TGTGCCAGCAGTAGCGGGACACTCCTCTCCTACGAGCAGTACTTC. Residues: CASSSGTLLSYEQYF.

CDR3 nucleotides: TGTGCCAGCAGCTTAGCGACCGGGACTCACTACAATGAGCAGTTCTTC. Residues: CASSLATGTHYNEQFF. The chain couples TRBV11-3 to TRBJ2-1; possibly TRBD2 for D (6 bases). This CDR3 spans 16 amino acids. The V end was cut by 1 base, the J end by 3 bases, with 13 bases between. CDR1 and CDR2 (germline): SGHNT, YENEEA.

Here the CDR3 reads CASSVTPQVGSYEQYF. Here the CDR3 DNA reads TGCGCCAGCAGCGTAACCCCCCAGGTGGGGTCCTACGAGCAGTACTTC. The V call is TRBV4-3, the J call TRBJ2-7; D is undetermined. CDR1 is LGHNA, CDR2 YSLEER, per germline. This CDR3 has 16 residues. V lost 5 bases and J lost 1, with 18 bases in between.

The chain combines TRBV2 with TRBJ2-3, with unresolved D. The CDR3 sequence is 13 residues long. Germline V gene sequence: CDR1 SNHLY, CDR2 FYNNEI. Deletions cut 7 bases from V and 5 bases from J, with 13 bases between. The CDR3 bases are TGTGCCAGCATCAAAAAGGTTGGAGATACGCAGTATTTT. Translating gives CASIKKVGDTQYF.

This chain uses TRBV7-6 with TRBJ1-3; D remains ambiguous. Germline assignment: CDR1 SGHVS and CDR2 FNYEAQ. V lost 1 base and J 0 bases, leaving 13 bases between the germline ends. The CDR3 extends over 17 amino acids. CDR3 sequence (DNA): TGTGCCAGCAGCTTAGACCCCCGGACCCACTCTGGAAACACCATATATTTT. Encoded protein: CASSLDPRTHSGNTIYF.

V and J are TRBV11-2 and TRBJ1-3; maybe TRBD1 (6 bases). Trimming removed 5 bases from V and 0 bases from J, with 20 bases in between. Germline V lookup: CDR1 SGHAT, CDR2 FQNNGV. This CDR3 spans 18 amino acids. Here the CDR3 DNA reads TGTGCCAGCAGCCCTTTAGGGGGGCGGACCTTCTCTGGAAACACCATATATTTT. Protein product: CASSPLGGRTFSGNTIYF.

The rearrangement uses TRBV11-2 and TRBJ1-5; 8 positions agree with TRBD1. Unmatched junction bases numbered 2, after V lost 1 base and J lost 3 bases. This CDR3 is 15 amino acids long. Germline CDR1 is SGHAT and CDR2 is FQNNGV. CDR3 amino acids: CASSLGTGFNQPQHF. CDR3 bases: TGTGCCAGCAGCTTAGGGACAGGGTTCAATCAGCCCCAGCATTTT.

The chain joins TRBV11-2 to TRBJ2-1; D gene ambiguous. Germline-derived CDR1 and CDR2 are SGHAT and FQNNGV. The CDR3 covers 14 residues. Deletions cut 0 bases from V and 7 bases from J, with 10 bases between. DNA for the CDR3: TGTGCCAGCAGCTTAGAAGGCGTGCTAAATGAGCAGTTCTTC. It translates to CASSLEGVLNEQFF.

The V call is TRBV4-1, the J call TRBJ2-7; 11 nucleotides match TRBD2. Looked up from germline, CDR1 is MGHRA and CDR2 is YSYEKL. V dropped 4 bases and J dropped 0; count of bases not matched to a gene: 5. This CDR3 is built from 16 residues. In DNA form, the CDR3 reads TGCGCCAGCAGCCCTTCCGGGACTAGCGGCTCCTACGAGCAGTACTTC. Its translation is CASSPSGTSGSYEQYF.

This chain joins TRBV13 and TRBJ1-1; D perhaps matches TRBD1 (6 bases). Germline loops: CDR1 PRHDT, CDR2 FYEKMQ (reference sequence). The CDR3 runs 12 residues. Trimming pared 8 bases from V and 3 bases from J, leaving 10 bases between. CDR3 residues: CASGQKDTEAFF. The CDR3 nucleotides read TGTGCCAGCGGACAGAAGGACACTGAAGCTTTCTTT.

The chain combines TRBV7-8 with TRBJ2-1; D gene uncertain. This CDR3 region has 15 residues. With 0 bases removed from V and 3 bases from J, the gap between germline ends came to 9 bases. From germline, CDR1 is SGHVS and CDR2 FQNEAQ. This CDR3 reads CASSLAPGHYNEQFF. CDR3 in DNA: TGTGCCAGCAGCTTAGCCCCGGGCCACTACAATGAGCAGTTCTTC.